What follows are 8 T cell receptor beta chains derived from one specimen sequenced in a study of early T cells in non-severe SARS-CoV-2 infection (dated by TCRdb to about 2021). The library was made by 5' RACE. TCRdb records NextSeq 500 as the sequencer. The public reads were quality trimmed at Q25 with fastp and then assembled into clones with MiXCR by TCRdb, keeping productive beta chains. Each CDR3 protein gets just one entry, which takes the most common genes and DNA from the rows behind it. The sample profile shows about 130,000 distinct CDR3 sequences; 15% of them were found once. Clones ranked in the top ten supply less than 25% of the sample. Material: whole blood. These receptors came from an adult who was a healthcare worker with PCR-confirmed SARS-CoV-2 infection or an uninfected control (not recorded which).

The gene calls are TRBV5-1 and TRBJ2-2; no firm D call. V was clipped by 1 base and J by 4 bases, with 8 bases between them. Germline V lookup: CDR1 SGHRS, CDR2 YFSETQ. The CDR3 spans 14 residues. DNA of the CDR3: TGCGCCAGCAGCTTGTCACAGCTCACCGGGGAGCTGTTTTTT. Its protein product is CASSLSQLTGELFF. Filled out from reference TRBV5-1 and TRBJ2-2, the complete variable domain reads KAGVTQTPRYLIKTRGQQVTLSCSPISGHRSVSWYQQTPGQGLQFLFEYFSETQRNKGNFPGRFSGRQFSNSRSEMNVSTLELGDSALYLCASSLSQLTGELFFGEGSRLTVL.

This clonotype was detected a few times. This sequence joins TRBV2 and TRBJ1-4; D is unclear. In germline, CDR1 is SNHLY, CDR2 FYNNEI. The length of the CDR3 is 13 residues. V was cut by 6 bases and J by 0 bases, with 5 bases left in between. CDR3 sequence reads: CASSTATNEKLFF. CDR3 DNA sequence: TGTGCCAGCAGCACAGCAACTAATGAAAAACTGTTTTTT.

The J gene is TRBJ1-6, the V gene TRBV9; D is ambiguous. Germline assignment: CDR1 SGDLS and CDR2 YYNGEE. CDR3 length: 13 amino acids. Deletions cut 0 bases from V and 7 bases from J, with 5 bases between. The CDR3 loop reads CASSVVENSPLHF. The CDR3 DNA sequence: TGTGCCAGCAGCGTAGTCGAGAATTCACCCCTCCACTTT.

A note on this clonotype: A read error may be the cause here, since a much bigger clone is one base away. V gene TRBV6-5 combines with J gene TRBJ1-3, with 9 bases lining up with TRBD1. This CDR3 comprises 15 residues. Trimming took 1 base from V and 7 from J; bases not matched to a gene: 5. Germline V CDR1 and CDR2: MNHEY, SVGAGI. The CDR3 DNA reads TGTGCCAGCAGTTACTTGAGGGACAGGGTGAACACCATATATTTT. It encodes CASSYLRDRVNTIYF.

There are many counts of this clonotype. The chain joins TRBV25-1 to TRBJ2-1; D tentatively fits TRBD1 or TRBD2 (5 bases each). Germline loops: CDR1 MGHDK, CDR2 SYGVNS. This CDR3 has 16 amino acids. Trimming took off 4 bases at V and 7 bases at J, with 20 bases between the two ends. The CDR3 loop is CASSGTGTTRPNEQFF. The DNA of the CDR3 is TGTGCCAGCAGTGGTACCGGGACCACAAGACCGAATGAGCAGTTCTTC.

J is TRBJ2-7 and V is TRBV7-2; possibly TRBD1 for D (6 bases). V was pared by 1 base and J by 1 base, with 11 bases between. Germline V gives CDR1 SGHTA, CDR2 FQGNSA. This CDR3 spans 15 amino acids. CDR3 nucleotides: TGTGCCAGCAGCTTAGTATGGGACAAGTCCTACGAGCAGTACTTC. Its protein is CASSLVWDKSYEQYF.

There are many counts of this clonotype. The rearrangement links TRBV20-1 to TRBJ2-7, with 11 positions matching TRBD1. Unmatched junction bases numbered 3, after V lost 5 bases and J lost 3 bases. In germline, CDR1 is DFQATT, CDR2 SNEGSKA (reference sequence). The CDR3 is 13 residues long. The CDR3 protein is CSAEGTGGYEQYF. The CDR3 coding sequence is TGCAGTGCTGAGGGGACAGGGGGCTACGAGCAGTACTTC.

The chain combines TRBV5-1 with TRBJ2-1, with D perhaps being TRBD1 or TRBD2 (6 bases each). This CDR3 comprises 16 residues. V was pared by 3 bases and J by 3 bases, with 16 bases between. The germline V gene encodes CDR1 SGHRS and CDR2 YFSETQ. This CDR3 is CASSWGPGSSYNEQFF. DNA of the CDR3: TGCGCCAGCAGCTGGGGGCCCGGGAGCAGCTACAATGAGCAGTTCTTC.